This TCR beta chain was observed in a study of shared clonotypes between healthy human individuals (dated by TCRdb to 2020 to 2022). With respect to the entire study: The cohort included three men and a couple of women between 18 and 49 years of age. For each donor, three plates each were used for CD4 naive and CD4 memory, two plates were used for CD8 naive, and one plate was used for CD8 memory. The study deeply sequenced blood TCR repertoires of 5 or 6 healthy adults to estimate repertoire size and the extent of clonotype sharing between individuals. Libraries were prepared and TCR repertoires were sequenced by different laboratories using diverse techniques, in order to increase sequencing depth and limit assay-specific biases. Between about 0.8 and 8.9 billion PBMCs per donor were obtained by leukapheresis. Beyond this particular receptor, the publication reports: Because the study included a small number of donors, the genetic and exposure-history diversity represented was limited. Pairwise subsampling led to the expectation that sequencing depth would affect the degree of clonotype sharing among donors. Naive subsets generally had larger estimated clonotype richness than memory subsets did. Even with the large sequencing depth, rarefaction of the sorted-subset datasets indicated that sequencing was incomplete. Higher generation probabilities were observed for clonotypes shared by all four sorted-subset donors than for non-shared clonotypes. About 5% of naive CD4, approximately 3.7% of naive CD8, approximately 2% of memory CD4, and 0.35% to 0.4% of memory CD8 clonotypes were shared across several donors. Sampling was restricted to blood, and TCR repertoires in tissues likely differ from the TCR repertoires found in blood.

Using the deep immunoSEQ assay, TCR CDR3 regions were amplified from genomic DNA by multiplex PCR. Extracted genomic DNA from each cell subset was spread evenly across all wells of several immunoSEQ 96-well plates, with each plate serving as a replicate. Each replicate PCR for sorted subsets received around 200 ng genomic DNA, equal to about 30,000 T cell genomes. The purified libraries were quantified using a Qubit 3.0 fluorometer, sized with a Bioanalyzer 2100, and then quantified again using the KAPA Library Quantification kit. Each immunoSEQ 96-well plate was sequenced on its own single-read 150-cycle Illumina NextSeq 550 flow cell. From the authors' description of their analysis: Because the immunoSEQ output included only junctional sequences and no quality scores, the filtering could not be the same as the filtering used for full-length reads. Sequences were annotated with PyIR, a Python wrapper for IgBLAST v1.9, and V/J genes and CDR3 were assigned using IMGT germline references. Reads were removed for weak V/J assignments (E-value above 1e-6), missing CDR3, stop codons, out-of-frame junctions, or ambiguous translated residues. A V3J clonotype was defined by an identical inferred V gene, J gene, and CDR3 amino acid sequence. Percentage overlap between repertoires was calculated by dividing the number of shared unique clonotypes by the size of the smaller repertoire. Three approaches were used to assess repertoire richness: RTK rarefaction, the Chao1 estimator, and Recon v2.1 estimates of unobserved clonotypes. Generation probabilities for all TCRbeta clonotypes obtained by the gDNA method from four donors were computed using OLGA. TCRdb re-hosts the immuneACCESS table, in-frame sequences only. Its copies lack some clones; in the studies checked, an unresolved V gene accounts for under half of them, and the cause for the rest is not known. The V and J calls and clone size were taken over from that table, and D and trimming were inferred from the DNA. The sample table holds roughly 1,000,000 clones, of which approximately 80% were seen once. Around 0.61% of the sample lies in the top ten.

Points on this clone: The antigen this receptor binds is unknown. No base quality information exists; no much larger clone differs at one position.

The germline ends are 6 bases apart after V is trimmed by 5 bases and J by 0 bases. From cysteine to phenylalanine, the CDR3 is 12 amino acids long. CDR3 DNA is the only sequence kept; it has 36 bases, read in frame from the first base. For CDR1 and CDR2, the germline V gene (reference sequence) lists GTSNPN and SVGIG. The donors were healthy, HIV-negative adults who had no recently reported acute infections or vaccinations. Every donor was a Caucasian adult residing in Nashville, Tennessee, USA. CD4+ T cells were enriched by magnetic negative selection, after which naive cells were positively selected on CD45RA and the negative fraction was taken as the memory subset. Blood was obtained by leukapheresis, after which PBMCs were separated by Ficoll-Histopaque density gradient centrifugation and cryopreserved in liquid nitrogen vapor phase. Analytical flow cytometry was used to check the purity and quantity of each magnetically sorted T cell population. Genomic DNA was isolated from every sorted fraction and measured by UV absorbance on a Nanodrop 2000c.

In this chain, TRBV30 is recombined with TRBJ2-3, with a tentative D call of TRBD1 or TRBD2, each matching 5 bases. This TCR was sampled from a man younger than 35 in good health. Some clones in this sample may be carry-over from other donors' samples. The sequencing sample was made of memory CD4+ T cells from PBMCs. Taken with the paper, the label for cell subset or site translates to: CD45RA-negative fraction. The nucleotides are TGTGCCTGGGGGGGAAGCACAGATACGCAGTATTTT. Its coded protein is CAWGGSTDTQYF. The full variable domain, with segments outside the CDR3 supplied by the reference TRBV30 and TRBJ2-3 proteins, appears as SQTIHQWPATLVQPVGSPLSLECTVEGTSNPNLYWYRQAAGRGLQLLFYSVGIGQISSEVPQNLSASRPQDRQFILSSKKLLLSDSGFYLCAWGGSTDTQYFGPGTRLTVL.